This T cell receptor (beta chain) emerged from a study of sequential checkpoint blockade in melanoma. At the level of the study: Maintenance nivolumab came after either treatment sequence.

Trimming pared 5 bases from V and 8 bases from J, leaving 7 bases between. Germline V gene lookup returns CDR1 MNHEY and CDR2 SVGAGI. The CDR3 loop spans 11 amino acids. The assay was immunoSEQ multiplex PCR, and TCRdb's table has in-frame clones only and misses some. The sample holds tens of thousands of clones, roughly 75% seen once. Treatment given: randomized to nivolumab then ipilimumab (arm A) or the reverse (arm B). Sorted cells were live CD3+CD8+, lacking CD19 and CD56, from PBMCs. The specimen comprised CD8+ T cells sorted from blood (inferred from file names), sampled from a patient given nivolumab and ipilimumab in sequence. The V gene is TRBV6-5, the J gene TRBJ2-1, with D unresolved. The sequence came from a human donor with melanoma. CDR3 loop: CASSPTDEQFF. The CDR3, as DNA: TGTGCCAGCAGTCCGACTGATGAGCAGTTCTTC.